These T cell receptor beta chains were read from a single sample in a study of T cell repertoires in cytomegalovirus infection. TCRdb re-analysed the reads in MiXCR, keeping a single row per CDR3 protein. The table includes 310,000 or so distinct CDR3 sequences, roughly 9.3% detected once. Sequencing was done on a sample of PBMCs. These receptors all come from a human donor in good health (CMV status not recorded). Some clones in this sample may be carry-over from other donors' samples. Both conserved end residues are part of each CDR3. D genes are given only for firm matches. Expanded clones get a size class; other rows say once, few or many, or leave the size out.

v_call	clone_size	d_call	j_call	cdr3_nt	cdr3_aa
TRBV29-1	many	.	TRBJ1-2	TGCAGCGTTGAATTAACCTACGGGGGCTATGGCTACACCTTC	CSVELTYGGYGYTF
TRBV6-6	many	TRBD1	TRBJ2-1	TGTGCCAGCAGTTACTCGAAAGCAAGTGCCCAGGGGGAGTTCTTC	CASSYSKASAQGEFF
TRBV19	many	.	TRBJ1-1	TGTGCCAGTAGACAGGGTGAAGCTTTCTTT	CASRQGEAFF
TRBV19	many	TRBD1	TRBJ1-5	TGTGCCAGTAAGGGACAGAACCTCGGGTGGGGCAATCAGCCCCAGCATTTT	CASKGQNLGWGNQPQHF
TRBV12-3/TRBV12-4	many	TRBD1	TRBJ2-2	TGTGCCAGCAGTCCTGACAGGGGAATCCTCACCGGGGAGCTGTTTTTT	CASSPDRGILTGELFF
TRBV7-6	many	.	TRBJ2-2	TGTGCCAGCAGCTGGGCCCCCCGGGGCACCGGGGAGCTGTTTTTT	CASSWAPRGTGELFF
TRBV7-2	many	TRBD1	TRBJ2-1	TGTGCCAGCAGCTCGCAGGGGGCGCGTCAGTTCTTC	CASSSQGARQFF
TRBV11-3	.	.	TRBJ2-1	TGTGCCAGCAGCTCCGTTTCGGATGAGCAGTTCTTC	CASSSVSDEQFF
TRBV7-2	many	.	TRBJ1-2	TGTGCCAGCAGCTTTACGACAGGCGGCTACACCTTC	CASSFTTGGYTF
TRBV7-6	many	.	TRBJ1-6	TGTGCCAGCAGCCCCGAATCTTACGCCAGCAATAATTCACCCCTCCACTTT	CASSPESYASNNSPLHF
TRBV4-1	many	.	TRBJ1-2	TGCGCCAGCAGCAAAGATTGGAAGGGGACTGTTAACACCTTC	CASSKDWKGTVNTF
TRBV7-2	many	.	TRBJ1-3	TGTGCCAGCAGCCGTGACATGAGCTCTGGAAACACCATATATTTT	CASSRDMSSGNTIYF
TRBV5-4	.	.	TRBJ2-5	TGTGCCAGCACCCTCCCGGGGGAACAGACCCAGTACTTC	CASTLPGEQTQYF
TRBV7-6	many	.	TRBJ2-2	TGTGCCAGCAGCTTCCGGAGCACCGGGGAGCTGTTTTTT	CASSFRSTGELFF
TRBV6-1	many	.	TRBJ1-1	TGTGCCAGCAGTGACCCCCGGGGGGGGTTCGGGGGGAACACTGAAGCTTTCTTT	CASSDPRGGFGGNTEAFF
TRBV9	.	.	TRBJ1-1	TGTGCCAGCAGCGTAGATAGGCTGAACACTGAAGCTTTCTTT	CASSVDRLNTEAFF
TRBV6-5	.	TRBD2	TRBJ2-1	TGTGCCAGCAGCCCTTGGGGGGAGGGCTACAATGAGCAGTTCTTC	CASSPWGEGYNEQFF
TRBV10-3	.	.	TRBJ2-5	TGTGCCATCCGGGGGGCAGGAGAGACCCAGTACTTC	CAIRGAGETQYF
TRBV5-6	.	.	TRBJ2-5	TGTGCCAGCAGCACCGACTACTACCAAGAGACCCAGTACTTC	CASSTDYYQETQYF
TRBV10-3	many	.	TRBJ2-5	TGTGCCATCAGCACCGGGCCCCAATCGGGGGAGACCCAGTACTTC	CAISTGPQSGETQYF
TRBV7-2	many	.	TRBJ1-6	TGTGCCAGCAGCGGCGGAGGTCGTGGACCCCTCCACTTT	CASSGGGRGPLHF
TRBV29-1	many	.	TRBJ2-1	TGCAGCGGCAAAGTTGCGGGGAATGAGCAGTTCTTC	CSGKVAGNEQFF
TRBV4-2	many	.	TRBJ2-1	TGTGCCAGCAGCCAAGAATTTATGGGGGGCAAGGGCAATGAGCAGTTCTTC	CASSQEFMGGKGNEQFF
TRBV12-5	few	.	TRBJ2-7	TGTGCTAGTGGTTTGAGATTGGGGGGCGCGTACGAGCAGTACTTC	CASGLRLGGAYEQYF
TRBV7-2	many	TRBD1	TRBJ1-5	TGTGCCAGCAGCTTATTTGGACAGGGGAATCAGCCCCAGCATTTT	CASSLFGQGNQPQHF
TRBV6-2/TRBV6-3	many	TRBD1	TRBJ2-1	TGTGCCAGCAGTGGGCCGGGACAGGGGCACTACAATGAGCAGTTCTTC	CASSGPGQGHYNEQFF